This TCR beta chain was captured by sequencing in a study of T-cell memory formation after mild COVID-19. TCRdb analysed the 5' RACE reads with MiXCR anew, one entry per CDR3 protein. The sample has 84,000 or so distinct CDR3 sequences, 14% seen once. Notes on the study in general: Whether day 37 second-wave clones are SARS-CoV-2-specific was not confirmed.

CDR1 is LGHNA and CDR2 is YSLEER in the germline V gene. The CDR3 runs to 16 residues. V trimming: 2 bases; J trimming: 5 bases; junction bases outside the gene matches: 7. Ten or more counts support this clonotype. Antigen unknown. The sequenced sample was PBMCs or a T cell subset sorted from them (not recorded which). This TCR came from an adult woman who had mild COVID-19 (a few samples of this study predate the infection). Cell type and time point are not known. V and J are TRBV4-3 and TRBJ2-5, with 11 bases matching TRBD2. CDR3 amino acids: CASSQLLAGVRETQYF. DNA for the CDR3: TGCGCCAGCAGCCAATTACTAGCGGGAGTGCGGGAGACCCAGTACTTC.